The following is a T cell receptor beta chain sequence with its context. This table comes from immunoSEQ multiplex PCR, and its TCRdb copy is limited to in-frame clones, with some not included. The sample has 25,000 to 30,000 clones, more than 80% seen once. Indicated time point: newly diagnosed, previously untreated cHL patient sample. Magnetic negative selection was used to purify CD4+ T cells from PBMCs that had been thawed. The sample belongs to a study of PD-1 blockade in classical Hodgkin lymphoma. The junction had 6 bases not matched to a gene; V was cut back by 0 bases and J by 7 bases. Germline-derived CDR1 and CDR2 are MDHEN and SYDVKM. The CDR3 runs 16 residues.

V is TRBV28 and J is TRBJ2-2; 9 bases are a match to TRBD2. Sequenced sample: CD4+ T cells from blood. The receptor was isolated from a human donor with classical Hodgkin lymphoma. The CDR3 DNA reads as TGTGCCAGCAGTTTATGGGGTAGCGGGAGTTACGGGGAGCTGTTTTTT. It yields the protein CASSLWGSGSYGELFF.